These 5 T cell receptor beta chains originate from one sample sequenced in a study of blood T cell repertoires in COVID-19. The method was immunoSEQ multiplex PCR; TCRdb's version includes in-frame clones alone and lacks a portion of them. Here the sample spans roughly 240,000 clones, about 88% being singletons. Source material: peripheral blood. The receptors derive from a man younger than 35 with active or convalescent COVID-19.

This clone appeared a few times. The rearrangement links TRBV2 to TRBJ2-5; no clear D. Trimming took off 0 bases at V and 7 bases at J, with 15 bases between the two ends. Germline V CDR1 and CDR2: SNHLY, FYNNEI. The CDR3 is 15 residues long. CDR3 DNA: TGTGCCAGCAGTGAAGCTCGCGGCAGCCAATGGACCCAGTACTTC. This translates into CASSEARGSQWTQYF.

Written as DNA, the CDR3 is TGTGCCTGTCCCACTAGCGGGAGTATCGGTAATGAGCAGTTCTTC. Encoded protein: CACPTSGSIGNEQFF. The rearrangement uses TRBV30 and TRBJ2-1, with 11 bases lining up with TRBD2. Germline CDR1 and CDR2: GTSNPN and SVGIG (reference sequence). The CDR3 contains 15 residues. The V and J ends lost 6 bases and 7 bases, in that order; junction bases with no gene match: 11. The full variable domain, its missing parts supplied by reference TRBV30 and TRBJ2-1, is SQTIHQWPATLVQPVGSPLSLECTVEGTSNPNLYWYRQAAGRGLQLLFYSVGIGQISSEVPQNLSASRPQDRQFILSSKKLLLSDSGFYLCACPTSGSIGNEQFFGPGTRLTVL.

The chain combines TRBV2 with TRBJ2-3, with 14 positions matching TRBD2. The length of the CDR3 is 14 residues. V dropped 8 bases and J dropped 5; count of bases not matched to a gene: 3. The germline V gene has CDR1 SNHLY and CDR2 FYNNEI. CDR3 DNA sequence: TGTGCCAGCGCCGGGACTAGCGGGGGAGATACGCAGTATTTT. The encoded protein is CASAGTSGGDTQYF.

This clone was counted only a few times. The chain is built from TRBV18 and TRBJ1-2; D is perhaps TRBD1 (5 bases). The CDR3 runs to 13 residues. Deletions cut 6 bases from V and 4 bases from J, with 12 bases between. Germline loops: CDR1 KGHSH, CDR2 LQKENI. CDR3 sequence (DNA): TGTGCCAGCTCGTCGGACAAAAGCTATGGCTACACCTTC. Residues: CASSSDKSYGYTF. Full variable domain (outside the CDR3, taken from reference TRBV18 and TRBJ1-2): NAGVMQNPRHLVRRRGQEARLRCSPMKGHSHVYWYRQLPEEGLKFMVYLQKENIIDESGMPKERFSAEFPKEGPSILRIQQVVRGDSAAYFCASSSDKSYGYTFGSGTRLTVV.

In this sample, this clone turned up once. The chain carries TRBV5-1 and TRBJ2-5; D is ambiguous. Trimming took 7 bases from V and 0 from J, leaving 10 bases between them. Germline CDR1 SGHRS, CDR2 YFSETQ. The CDR3 is 13 residues long. CDR3 sequence reads: CASGSTDQETQYF. The DNA of the CDR3 is TGCGCCAGCGGGTCCACAGACCAAGAGACCCAGTACTTC.